This T cell receptor (beta chain) was captured by sequencing in a study of graft-versus-host responses after intestinal transplantation. Across the study: Multivisceral, liver-intestinal, or isolated intestinal transplants were given to recipients.

The CDR3 is 15 residues long. Germline V gene lookup returns CDR1 SGDLS and CDR2 YYNGEE. V lost 4 bases to trimming and J lost 3 bases; unmatched junction nucleotides: 7. Overall study results and limits: Some GvH clones were seen earlier in gut or blood, suggesting intestinal origin.

The authors seeded around 200,000 CFSE-labeled responder cells together with around 200,000 irradiated stimulator cells tagged with violet dye. Produced via immunoSEQ multiplex PCR; TCRdb's table is partial and in-frame only. The data hold thousands of clones, with about 33% observed a single time. Sample: alloreactive CD8+ T cells from a mixed lymphocyte reaction culture, taken before transplantation. Documented subset: CFSE-low proliferating T cells sorted from approximately six-day pre-transplant mixed lymphocyte reaction (GvH or HvG direction). This TCR derives from a human patient who was an organ donor for intestinal transplantation. The gene calls are TRBV9 and TRBJ2-1; 7 bases match TRBD2. CDR3 in DNA: TGTGCCAGCAGCCCCCCCCCTAGCGGCTACAATGAGCAGTTCTTC. Amino acids: CASSPPPSGYNEQFF.